The rows below give T cell receptor beta chains drawn from one sample of a study of T cells in Graves' hyperthyroidism and ophthalmopathy. TCRdb redid the calling of the multiplex PCR reads with MiXCR, one entry per CDR3 protein. The sample holds around 300,000 distinct CDR3 sequences, roughly 13% seen once. The sequenced sample was blood. These receptor sequences come from a woman younger than 45 with Graves' hyperthyroidism. CDR3s include the opening cysteine and the closing phenylalanine or tryptophan. A D gene is named only where the DNA matches it firmly. Not all rows give a size; the values are once, few, many and, for expanded clones, a class.

V gene,clone size,D gene,J gene,CDR3 protein,CDR3 DNA
TRBV20-1,few,TRBD1,TRBJ1-2,CSARDPQGAGGYTF,TGCAGTGCTAGAGATCCTCAGGGGGCCGGGGGCTACACCTTC
TRBV28,many,-,TRBJ1-2,CASSFSASYGYTF,TGTGCCAGCAGTTTCTCGGCAAGTTATGGCTACACCTTC
TRBV7-8,many,-,TRBJ1-1,CASSLRGAGAEAFF,TGTGCCAGCAGCTTACGGGGCGCAGGGGCTGAAGCTTTCTTT
TRBV28,few,TRBD2,TRBJ2-5,CASRERLAGEETQYF,TGTGCCAGCAGAGAGAGACTAGCGGGAGAAGAGACCCAGTACTTC
TRBV6-2/TRBV6-3,few,TRBD1,TRBJ1-5,CASSYLTGKGRQPQHF,TGTGCCAGCAGTTACTTGACAGGGAAAGGGCGTCAGCCCCAGCATTTT
TRBV7-8,many,-,TRBJ2-7,CASSLERESYEQYF,TGTGCCAGCAGCTTGGAACGGGAGTCTTACGAGCAGTACTTC
TRBV18,-,-,TRBJ2-3,CASSPFSTDTQYF,TGTGCCAGCTCACCCTTTAGCACAGATACGCAGTATTTT
TRBV18,many,-,TRBJ1-2,CASSPQQGDYGYTF,TGTGCCAGCTCACCCCAACAGGGAGACTATGGCTACACCTTC
TRBV7-9,-,-,TRBJ1-5,CASSSEGWGDGNQPQHF,TGTGCCAGCAGCTCAGAGGGTTGGGGGGATGGCAATCAGCCCCAGCATTTT
TRBV9,few,-,TRBJ2-2,CASSREYGELFF,TGTGCCAGCTCACGAGAGTACGGGGAGCTGTTTTTT
TRBV6-2/TRBV6-3,few,TRBD2,TRBJ2-3,CASSRTSGGTDTQYF,TGTGCCAGCAGTCGGACTAGCGGGGGCACAGATACGCAGTATTTT
TRBV5-1,few,TRBD1,TRBJ1-6,CASSRDSSYNSPLHF,TGCGCCAGCAGTCGGGACAGCTCCTATAATTCACCCCTCCACTTT
TRBV10-1,many,-,TRBJ2-7,CASSVYGTYEQYF,TGCGCCAGCAGTGTCTACGGAACCTACGAGCAGTACTTC
TRBV20-1,few,-,TRBJ1-2,CSAPPHVFATVGYTF,TGCAGTGCACCTCCCCACGTATTTGCCACAGTGGGCTACACCTTC
TRBV3-1,-,-,TRBJ2-2,CASSQVRGSGELFF,TGTGCCAGCAGCCAAGTGAGGGGTTCCGGGGAGCTGTTTTTT
TRBV28,-,-,TRBJ1-3,CASSLAENTIYF,TGTGCCAGCAGTTTAGCTGAAAACACCATATATTTT
TRBV12-3/TRBV12-4,many,TRBD1,TRBJ1-2,CASSFVFGTGGSYGYTF,TGTGCCAGCAGTTTTGTCTTTGGGACAGGGGGTAGCTATGGCTACACCTTC
TRBV5-6,-,-,TRBJ1-2,CASSFTRGAPTIYGYTF,TGTGCCAGCAGCTTCACAAGGGGTGCGCCTACCATCTATGGCTACACCTTC
TRBV20-1,-,TRBD2,TRBJ2-3,CSARDLGLGRADTQYF,TGCAGTGCTAGAGATTTGGGACTAGGGCGTGCAGATACGCAGTATTTT
TRBV7-9,-,-,TRBJ2-7,CASSLFGQGYEQYF,TGTGCCAGCAGCTTATTTGGCCAGGGGTACGAGCAGTACTTC
TRBV9,-,-,TRBJ2-1,CASSVEGGSYNEQFF,TGTGCCAGCAGCGTTGAGGGGGGCTCCTACAATGAGCAGTTCTTC
TRBV11-1,many,-,TRBJ2-2,CASSLRTANTGELFF,TGTGCCAGCAGCTTAAGAACAGCCAACACCGGGGAGCTGTTTTTT
TRBV7-2,many,-,TRBJ1-1,CASSFGTGLNTEAFF,TGTGCCAGCAGCTTCGGTACAGGGTTAAACACTGAAGCTTTCTTT
TRBV7-9,-,-,TRBJ1-2,CASSLATGFNYGYTF,TGTGCCAGCAGCTTAGCCACAGGGTTTAACTATGGCTACACCTTC
TRBV6-2/TRBV6-3,many,-,TRBJ1-5,CARGVPPDPNQPQHF,TGTGCCAGGGGGGTTCCGCCAGACCCAAATCAGCCCCAGCATTTT
TRBV5-1,once,-,TRBJ2-3,CARSQNPTDTQYF,TGCGCCCGCAGCCAGAACCCCACAGATACGCAGTATTTT
TRBV12-3/TRBV12-4,many,TRBD2,TRBJ2-1,CASSPAGGSYNEQFF,TGTGCCAGCAGCCCGGCGGGAGGCTCCTACAATGAGCAGTTCTTC
TRBV14,many,-,TRBJ2-2,CASSQESSTGELFF,TGTGCCAGCAGCCAAGAATCTTCCACCGGGGAGCTGTTTTTT